The text below deals with one T cell receptor beta chain. Its antigen is unidentified. The CDR3 has 17 residues. Germline assignment: CDR1 SGHAT and CDR2 FQNNGV. Trimming shortened V by 1 base and J by 0 bases, and 13 bases separated the two germline ends. The entry originates in a study of OX40 agonist ivuxolimab in advanced cancers. Study in general: Those enrolled were around 87% male, with a mean age of roughly 60 years and ages from roughly 20 to 85.

Study-level results: On average, CD8+ T cells showed a greater number of expanded clones than CD4+.

Assay used: immunoSEQ multiplex PCR; TCRdb lists only in-frame clones, some missing. The table has approximately 58,000 clones, approximately 85% seen once; the top ten hold roughly 4.5%. This chain connects TRBV11-2 to TRBJ1-3; no firm D call. The starting material was CD4+ or CD8+ T cells sorted from blood, obtained in a trial of the OX40 agonist ivuxolimab. The receptor was derived from an adult with an advanced solid tumor such as melanoma, head and neck, liver or kidney cancer. CDR3 amino acids: CASSLGPGRFSGNTIYF. The CDR3, as DNA: TGTGCCAGCAGCTTAGGTCCGGGCAGGTTCTCTGGAAACACCATATATTTT.